This T cell receptor (beta chain) stems from a study of post-analysis software for immune sequencing data. Whole-study results and caveats: In patients, TRBV5-6, TRBV5-1 and TRBV20-1 belonged to four or five TRBV segments found more frequently than in controls.

As concerns this clonotype: Its specificity is unknown.

Every TCR beta cDNA library bore unique molecular identifiers. Each CDR3 protein gets one entry after TCRdb re-called the PCR reads with MiXCR. This sample has a few hundred thousand distinct CDR3 sequences, with approximately 33% found just once. This CDR3 is built from 14 residues. Germline V lookup: CDR1 SGHRS, CDR2 YFSETQ. V was pared by 5 bases and J by 4 bases, with 15 bases between. V is TRBV5-1 and J is TRBJ2-5; D remains unclear. Sample: blood. This clonotype was sampled from a girl between 10 and 17 years old with multiple sclerosis. The chain's CDR3 is CASSPTSYRETQYF. CDR3 coding DNA: TGCGCCAGCAGTCCCACATCGTACCGAGAGACCCAGTACTTC.